This TCR beta chain emerged from a study of OX40 agonist ivuxolimab in advanced cancers. Across the study: Every 2 weeks, patients got intravenous ivuxolimab at one of six dose levels (0.01-10 mg/kg). Dose-escalation patients' cancers were hepatocellular carcinoma, melanoma, renal cell or head and neck cancer.

Study-level results: Some of the lowest clonal expansion was seen in partial responders at 0.1-3.0 mg/kg.

Repertoires were generated with immunoSEQ multiplex PCR, while TCRdb's copy carries only in-frame clones and drops some. The sample carries some 70,000 clones, 75% to 85% recorded once. A remark on this clone: The antigen is undetermined.

Enrollment shut out patients with autoimmune disease history or systemic immunosuppression. V gave up 3 bases and J gave up 1 base, with 17 bases separating them. Germline CDR1 SQVTM, CDR2 ANQGSEA. The CDR3 has 16 amino acids. This TCR was recovered from an adult with an advanced solid tumor such as melanoma, head and neck, liver or kidney cancer. The sequencing used CD4+ or CD8+ T cells sorted from blood, collected in a trial of the OX40 agonist ivuxolimab. The rearrangement uses TRBV29-1 and TRBJ2-3, with D perhaps matching TRBD1 or TRBD2 (6 bases each). The CDR3 is CSVEGAGGIGTDTQYF. CDR3 DNA: TGCAGCGTTGAGGGGGCCGGGGGAATCGGCACAGATACGCAGTATTTT.